The T cell receptor (beta chain) under discussion was sequenced for a study of T-cell memory formation after mild COVID-19. TCRdb used MiXCR to reprocess the 5' RACE reads, holding one entry per CDR3 protein. Among approximately 260,000 distinct CDR3 sequences, approximately 15% were seen once, and the ten largest hold under 25%. Study-wide findings and caveats: In pre-infection memory, a portion of responding clones appeared, which suggested that cross-reactive memory joined. Clones which contracted sat mainly in CM and EM if CD4+, and in EMRA if CD8+. A balance of CD4 and CD8 characterized clones contracting day 15 to 85, whereas later expanders leaned CD4+.

Remarks on this clonotype: Antigen unknown.

CDR3 length equals 15 residues. V lost 5 bases to trimming and J lost 2 bases; unmatched junction nucleotides: 4. The chain joins TRBV12-3 or TRBV12-4 to TRBJ2-2; 8 nucleotides match TRBD1. The clonotype was recovered from a man in his late teens or twenties who had mild COVID-19 (a few samples of this study predate the infection). Cell type and time point are not known. The material sequenced was PBMCs or a T cell subset sorted from them (not recorded which). As DNA, the CDR3 is TGTGCCAGCAGTGAGGACAGGGTAAACACCGGGGAGCTGTTTTTT. It yields the protein CASSEDRVNTGELFF.